The 29 T cell receptor beta chains below come from one sample, sequenced in a study of CD8+CD57+ T cells in acquired aplastic anemia. Investigators profiled TCR beta VDJ and CDR3 from genomic DNA template. TCRdb reprocessed the reads with MiXCR, giving one entry per CDR3 protein. The profile shows 350,000 to 450,000 distinct CDR3 sequences, 55% to 75% of them singletons. The specimen sequenced was sorted CD4+, CD8+, or CD8+CD57+ T cells (not recorded which) from PBMCs. The receptors originated from a human donor in good health, serving as a control.

A word on this clonotype: One end of the junction does not line up with germline, which may come from a read error. The rearrangement links TRBV7-2 to TRBJ2-1, with 9 bases aligning to TRBD1. The CDR3 spans 15 residues. The germline CDR1 and CDR2 sequences are SGHTA and FQGNSA. The CDR3, as DNA: TGTGCCAGCGGCTCCAGGACAGGGGATCAGCCCCAGCATTTCTTC. As protein: CASGSRTGDQPQHFF.

In the case of this clonotype: Compared with germline, one end of the junction differs, possibly owing to a read error. J is TRBJ1-6 and V is TRBV14; D is unclear. The V gene's germline CDR1 is SGHDN and CDR2 FVKESK. CDR3 length: 12 residues. In DNA form, the CDR3 reads TGTGCCAGCAGCGCCGCGGTGGAAGAGACCCAGTTC. Its translation is CASSAAVEETQF.

The chain has TRBV29-1 and TRBJ1-2; unclear D gene. Between the trimmed V and J ends, which lost 7 bases and 7 bases, there was a span of 16 bases. The germline V gene encodes CDR1 SQVTM and CDR2 ANQGSEA. The CDR3 spans 12 residues. The CDR3 here is CSDNDGVGGYTF. The CDR3 nucleotides are TGCAGCGATAATGACGGGGTTGGTGGCTACACCTTC.

CDR3: CASSLDPAGNALHF. The CDR3 DNA is TGTGCCAGCAGCTTAGACCCAGCAGGGAATGCCCTCCACTTT. This rearrangement joins TRBV7-2 to TRBJ1-6; possibly TRBD1 for D (5 bases). Trimming cost V 1 base and J 14 bases, with 15 bases left between them. CDR1 is SGHTA and CDR2 is FQGNSA in the germline V gene. This CDR3 is 14 amino acids long.

This clonotype was observed a handful of times. Possible read error: a much larger clone is one base away. This rearrangement joins TRBV7-6 to TRBJ2-5; TRBD1 or TRBD2 may be the D gene (6 bases each). This CDR3 is built from 12 residues. Germline V gene lookup returns CDR1 SGHVS and CDR2 FNYEAQ. The CDR3 is CASGLGGETQYF. The CDR3 nucleotides are TGTGCCAGCGGCTTAGGGGGGGAGACCCAGTACTTC.

The gene calls are TRBV5-4 and TRBJ2-3, with a weak D call TRBD1 (6 bases). The CDR3 has 14 residues. CDR1 is SGHNT and CDR2 is YYREEE in the germline V gene (reference sequence). Trimming took off 1 base at V and 11 bases at J, with 17 bases between the two ends. CDR3 sequence: CASSLSGTNNEQYF. For the CDR3, the DNA is TGTGCCAGCAGCTTGTCCGGGACAAACAATGAGCAGTATTTT. Variable domain in full (rest from reference TRBV5-4 and TRBJ2-3): ETGVTQSPTHLIKTRGQQVTLRCSSQSGHNTVSWYQQALGQGPQFIFQYYREEENGRGNFPPRFSGLQFPNYSSELNVNALELDDSALYLCASSLSGTNNEQYFGPGTRLTVL.

A remark on this clonotype: Without the conserved terminal phenylalanine or tryptophan, this CDR3 likely stems from a read error. The DNA is omitted, as the CDR3 cannot be located on it reliably, and the CDR3 follows TCRdb's listing. The V gene is TRBV2, the J gene TRBJ1-2; the D call in the table, TRBD1, was not verified against the DNA. The V gene's germline CDR1 is SNHLY and CDR2 FYNNEI. 15 amino acids form the CDR3, both terminal residues included. This chain's CDR3 is CASSFGTDYGQYFGP.

A note on this clonotype: At one end, the junction sequence differs from germline, possibly due to a read error. The rearrangement uses TRBV2 and TRBJ1-1; D gene ambiguous. CDR3 length: 13 residues. The germline gives CDR1 SNHLY, CDR2 FYNNEI. CDR3 in amino acids: CASSGKRNSEKLF. CDR3 sequence (DNA): TGTGCCAGCAGTGGAAAGAGGAACTCTGAAAAACTGTTT.

This clonotype was detected a few times. The limits of the CDR3 on the DNA are not certain, so only TCRdb's listed CDR3 is given. This chain uses TRBV24-1 with TRBJ2-1; the table's D call of TRBD2 was not tested on the DNA. From its first to its last residue, the CDR3 has 17 amino acids. CDR1 is KGHDR, CDR2 SFDVKD, per germline. This CDR3 is CATSDLCSVDGRYEQFF.

The chain uses TRBV29-1 and TRBJ2-1; D is perhaps TRBD1 (5 bases). The CDR3 totals 14 residues. The germline V and J ends were trimmed by 0 bases and 5 bases, with 11 bases remaining between them. The germline gives CDR1 SQVTM, CDR2 ANQGSEA. The CDR3 DNA follows: TGCAGCGTTGAAGATGGGCAGGGTAACAATGAGCAGTTCTTC. Translated: CSVEDGQGNNEQFF.

The V gene is TRBV7-2, the J gene TRBJ2-2; D gene unclear. The CDR3 length is 14 residues. Trimming shortened V by 1 base and J by 17 bases, and 20 bases separated the two germline ends. Germline-derived CDR1 and CDR2 are SGHTA and FQGNSA. The CDR3 protein is CASSLGVNQPQHFF. Written as DNA, the CDR3 is TGTGCCAGCAGCTTAGGGGTCAATCAGCCCCAGCATTTTTTT.

For this clonotype: This may arise from a read error, as a much more abundant clone is one base away. V and J are TRBV5-5 and TRBJ1-1; 7 nucleotides line up with TRBD1. CDR3 size: 16 residues. Germline CDR1 SGHKS, CDR2 YYEKEE (reference sequence). The CDR3 loop reads CASSSGQKLMNAEAFF. As DNA, the CDR3 is TGTGCCAGCAGCTCGGGACAGAAATTAATGAACGCTGAAGCTTTCTTT.

This clonotype was detected only once. The chain recombines TRBV5-1 with TRBJ1-6; TRBD1 is a possible D gene (5 bases). The CDR3 sequence is 14 residues long. Germline-derived CDR1 and CDR2 are SGHRS and YFSETQ. With 2 bases removed from V and 10 bases from J, the gap between germline ends came to 13 bases. The CDR3 here is CASSLGANRSPLHF. CDR3 in DNA: TGCGCCAGCAGCTTAGGGGCAAATAGATCACCCCTCCACTTT.

The chain couples TRBV7-6 to TRBJ1-1; D is unclear. Trimming removed 9 bases from V and 4 bases from J, with 15 bases in between. The germline V gene encodes CDR1 SGHVS and CDR2 FNYEAQ. The CDR3 is 13 amino acids. The CDR3 region has the DNA TGTGCCAGTAGTCCTAAGGCGAGCACTGAAGCTTTCTTT. Protein sequence: CASSPKASTEAFF.

There are many counts of this clonotype. The chain joins TRBV7-2 to TRBJ1-2; D is unresolved. Trimming removed 0 bases at V and 4 bases at J, with 12 bases between. This CDR3 spans 15 amino acids. Germline assignment: CDR1 SGHTA and CDR2 FQGNSA. In DNA form, the CDR3 reads TGTGCCAGCAGCTTAGCCGTCGGCCGGATCTATGGCTACACCTTC. Translation gives CASSLAVGRIYGYTF. Drawing the rest from reference TRBV7-2 and TRBJ1-2, the complete variable domain is GAGVSQSPSNKVTEKGKDVELRCDPISGHTALYWYRQSLGQGLEFLIYFQGNSAPDKSGLPSDRFSAERTGGSVSTLTIQRTQQEDSAVYLCASSLAVGRIYGYTFGSGTRLTVV.

The V call is TRBV12-3 or TRBV12-4, the J call TRBJ2-7; 8 nucleotides agree with TRBD2. The CDR3 sequence is 15 residues long. J lost 2 bases, V lost 4 bases, and 7 bases had no gene match. The CDR3 nucleotides are TGTGCCAGCAGTTCCAGGCTAGCGGGTACCTACGAGCAGTACTTC. Amino acid sequence: CASSSRLAGTYEQYF.

The chain has TRBV9 and TRBJ1-1; D ambiguous. The CDR3 covers 15 residues. CDR1 and CDR2 (germline): SGDLS, YYNGEE. The V and J ends lost 2 bases and 12 bases respectively, with 23 bases between them. CDR3 sequence reads: CASSVELRSSSEPFF. CDR3 sequence (DNA): TGTGCCAGCAGCGTGGAGTTGCGGAGCTCCTCCGAGCCTTTCTTT.

The chain employs TRBV7-3 and TRBJ2-5; D gene unclear. Germline V gene sequence: CDR1 SGHTA, CDR2 FQGTGA. Trimming removed 10 bases at V and 0 bases at J, with 9 bases between. The CDR3 spans 12 residues. CDR3 DNA: TGTGCCACCTCGACGGACCAAGAGACCCAGTACTTC. This codes for CATSTDQETQYF.

In its sample, this clonotype was seen many times. The gene calls are TRBV7-2 and TRBJ1-2, with 7 bases aligning to TRBD1. The CDR3 consists of 13 residues. CDR1 SGHTA and CDR2 FQGNSA come from the germline V gene. J gave up 10 bases and V 5 bases, and 10 bases lay outside the gene matches. The CDR3 sequence is CASSPRTGIDYTF. CDR3 coding DNA: TGTGCCAGCAGCCCGCGGACAGGTATCGACTACACCTTC.

This chain links TRBV20-1 with TRBJ2-7; possibly TRBD1 or TRBD2 for D (5 bases each). CDR3 length equals 14 residues. The germline V and J ends were trimmed by 7 bases and 7 bases, with 23 bases remaining between them. From germline, CDR1 is DFQATT and CDR2 SNEGSKA (reference sequence). The CDR3 loop reads CSVPGHFWDGEQYF. In nucleotides, the CDR3 is TGCAGTGTCCCCGGCCACTTTTGGGACGGGGAGCAGTACTTC.

V is TRBV10-3 and J is TRBJ1-2; 8 positions agree with TRBD1. The CDR3 extends over 14 amino acids. The V gene end was trimmed by 2 bases and the J gene end by 9 bases; junction bases not matched to a gene: 8. CDR1 is ENHRY and CDR2 is SYGVKD in the germline V gene. Written as DNA, the CDR3 is TGTGCCATCAGTGAGCCCGACAGGGGCTTGAGCTACACCTTC. Protein sequence: CAISEPDRGLSYTF.

This clonotype came up many times. V and J are TRBV7-9 and TRBJ2-3, with 7 bases lining up with TRBD2. CDR1 and CDR2 (germline): SEHNR, FQNEAQ (reference sequence). J lost 0 bases, V lost 2 bases, and 14 bases had no gene match. The CDR3 length is 19 residues. CDR3 DNA sequence: TGTGCCAGCAGCTTAACCCCGTATTCGGGGCGGGGGAGCACAGATACGCAGTATTTT. It translates to CASSLTPYSGRGSTDTQYF. The variable domain in full, completed from reference TRBV7-9 and TRBJ2-3, reads DTGVSQNPRHKITKRGQNVTFRCDPISEHNRLYWYRQTLGQGPEFLTYFQNEAQLEKSRLLSDRFSAERPKGSFSTLEIQRTEQGDSAMYLCASSLTPYSGRGSTDTQYFGPGTRLTVL.

The chain has TRBV19 and TRBJ2-7, with TRBD1 matching over 8 bases. Germline CDR1 reads LNHDA; CDR2 reads SQIVND (reference sequence). The length of the CDR3 is 11 residues. The CDR3 loop reads CATGQGYEQYV. The CDR3 DNA follows: TGTGCCACCGGACAGGGCTACGAGCAGTACGTT.

In regard to this clonotype: A junction boundary mismatches the germline segment, possibly from a read error. V and J are TRBV7-2 and TRBJ1-6, with D unclear. CDR3 length: 17 amino acids. Germline CDR1 is SGHTA and CDR2 is FQGNSA. The CDR3 DNA follows: TGTGCCAGCAGTTTCGCCCGGCCGGTCTGGTACAATTCTCCCCTCCACTTT. Its protein is CASSFARPVWYNSPLHF.

V and J are TRBV7-6 and TRBJ2-1, with 10 bases identical to TRBD1. The CDR3 covers 14 residues. V was pared by 7 bases and J by 6 bases, with 6 bases of the junction left unmatched. Germline-derived CDR1 and CDR2 are SGHVS and FNYEAQ. CDR3 DNA sequence: TGTGCCAGCAAGGGACAGGGGAAAGGCAATGAGCAGTTCTTC. Translating gives CASKGQGKGNEQFF.

This clonotype showed up just once. The chain combines TRBV7-3 with TRBJ2-2, with TRBD2 identical over 11 bases. Trimming at V came to 2 bases and at J to 5 bases, leaving 7 bases not matched to a gene. Germline V gene data show CDR1 as SGHTA and CDR2 as FQGTGA. This CDR3 has 17 amino acids. The CDR3 nucleotides read TGTGCCAGCAGCTTATTTCGCCTAGCGGGGGGTACCGGGGAGCTGTTTTTT. It specifies CASSLFRLAGGTGELFF.

The genes are TRBV12-3 or TRBV12-4 and TRBJ2-7, with D perhaps TRBD1 (5 bases). Trimming pared 6 bases from V and 6 bases from J, leaving 18 bases between. The CDR3 is 14 residues long. The CDR3 sequence: CASRIDSLSSEQYF. The CDR3 bases are TGTGCCAGCAGAATCGACAGTTTATCATCCGAGCAGTACTTC.

This clonotype showed up many times. The chain couples TRBV12-3 or TRBV12-4 to TRBJ2-7, with TRBD1 matching 11 bases. V lost 6 bases to trimming and J lost 3 bases; unmatched junction nucleotides: 7. The CDR3 extends over 15 amino acids. CDR3: CASRDGTGGNYEQYF. Here the CDR3 DNA reads TGTGCCAGCAGGGACGGGACAGGGGGGAACTACGAGCAGTACTTC.

Details on this clonotype: At one end the junction does not follow the germline gene, possibly because of a read error. V gene TRBV7-2 combines with J gene TRBJ2-7; D gene ambiguous. The germline gives CDR1 SGHTA, CDR2 FQGNSA. The CDR3 extends over 10 amino acids. The CDR3 DNA reads TGTGCCAGCGGCCTAGACGGGCAAAACTTC. Protein product: CASGLDGQNF. Filled out from reference TRBV7-2 and TRBJ2-7, the complete variable domain reads GAGVSQSPSNKVTEKGKDVELRCDPISGHTALYWYRQSLGQGLEFLIYFQGNSAPDKSGLPSDRFSAERTGGSVSTLTIQRTQQEDSAVYLCASGLDGQNFGPGTRLTVT.